A single sample is the source of the 13 T cell receptor beta chains below, sequenced in a study of blood T cell repertoires in COVID-19. Here immunoSEQ multiplex PCR was the method, and the copy in TCRdb shows in-frame clones only, minus some. The data contain 21,000 or so clones, roughly 90% of them singletons. What was sequenced was peripheral blood. The source is an older man with active COVID-19.

V usage is TRBV27 and J usage is TRBJ2-7; 7 nucleotides match TRBD2. This CDR3 has 13 amino acids. V trimming: 5 bases; J trimming: 3 bases; junction bases outside the gene matches: 4. Germline V lookup: CDR1 MNHEY, CDR2 SMNVEV (reference sequence). The CDR3 spells CASSPRDYYEQYF. The CDR3 nucleotides are TGTGCCAGCAGTCCACGGGACTACTACGAGCAGTACTTC.

V is TRBV7-9 and J is TRBJ1-5; D is uncertain. V was pared by 7 bases and J by 1 base, with 11 bases between. This CDR3 has 14 amino acids. The germline V gene encodes CDR1 SEHNR and CDR2 FQNEAQ (reference sequence). The CDR3 region is CASKREGSNQPQHF. Written as DNA, the CDR3 is TGTGCCAGCAAGAGGGAGGGAAGCAATCAGCCCCAGCATTTT.

This chain joins TRBV6-4 and TRBJ2-7, with 10 bases identical to TRBD1. Germline V lookup: CDR1 MRHNA, CDR2 SNTAGT. J was trimmed by 5 bases and V by 4 bases; bases with no gene match: 8. The CDR3 spans 15 residues. This CDR3 is CASSASGQGTNEQYF. The CDR3 bases are TGTGCCAGCAGTGCTTCGGGACAGGGGACTAACGAGCAGTACTTC.

A few counts support this clone. The chain has TRBV7-2 and TRBJ1-2; 7 nucleotides line up with TRBD1. The CDR3 is 14 residues long. The trim removed 1 base at V and 6 bases at J, leaving 5 bases unmatched. Germline V CDR1 and CDR2: SGHTA, FQGNSA. The CDR3: CASSLGQGVHGYTF. The CDR3 nucleotides are TGTGCCAGCAGCTTAGGACAGGGAGTACATGGCTACACCTTC.

The V gene is TRBV15, the J gene TRBJ2-1, with 9 bases identical to TRBD2. The CDR3 extends over 16 amino acids. Germline CDR1 and CDR2: LNHNV and YYDKDF (reference sequence). V gave up 0 bases and J gave up 9 bases; unmatched junction bases: 9. As DNA, the CDR3 is TGTGCCACCAGCAGAGATGGGCCTAGCGGGGTCGGTGAGCAGTTCTTC. It is translated as CATSRDGPSGVGEQFF.

The chain is built from TRBV15 and TRBJ2-7; D may be TRBD1 (6 bases). Germline lookup yields CDR1 LNHNV and CDR2 YYDKDF (reference sequence). The length of the CDR3 is 14 residues. The V end lost 5 bases, the J end lost 3 bases, and 14 bases lay between the germline ends. This chain's CDR3 is CATSPPGRGYEQYF. CDR3 bases: TGTGCCACCAGCCCCCCGGGCAGGGGCTACGAGCAGTACTTC.

This clone showed up just a few times. This chain joins TRBV5-6 and TRBJ2-3, with 10 bases identical to TRBD1. The germline V gene has CDR1 SGHDT and CDR2 YYEEEE. This CDR3 is 15 amino acids long. V gave up 4 bases and J gave up 3 bases; unmatched junction bases: 5. CDR3 nucleotide sequence: TGTGCCAGCAGCCCGGGGACAGGGGAAACAGATACGCAGTATTTT. Its protein product is CASSPGTGETDTQYF. Looking up the rest from reference TRBV5-6 and TRBJ2-3 gives the full variable domain: DAGVTQSPTHLIKTRGQQVTLRCSPKSGHDTVSWYQQALGQGPQFIFQYYEEEERQRGNFPDRFSGHQFPNYSSELNVNALLLGDSALYLCASSPGTGETDTQYFGPGTRLTVL.

The chain links TRBV4-2 to TRBJ2-3; D is undetermined. This CDR3 has 14 amino acids. The V end was cut by 3 bases, the J end by 6 bases, with 13 bases between. Germline V gives CDR1 LGHNA, CDR2 YNFKEQ. This chain's CDR3 is CASSQAQFTDTQYF. In nucleotides, the CDR3 is TGTGCCAGCAGCCAGGCCCAGTTCACGGATACGCAGTATTTT.

The chain carries TRBV4-1 and TRBJ1-4; perhaps TRBD1 as D (5 bases). Germline loops: CDR1 MGHRA, CDR2 YSYEKL. Deletions cut 4 bases from V and 6 bases from J, with 21 bases between. The CDR3 spans 17 residues. CDR3 residues: CASSPGGHGGSYEKLFF. CDR3 in DNA: TGCGCCAGCAGCCCCGGCGGCCATGGGGGGTCTTATGAAAAACTGTTTTTT.

This clone was seen a few times. One end of the junction varies from germline; a read error may be responsible. The chain's CDR3 is CASSLNRGEWQPQHF. CDR3 in DNA: TGTGCTAGCAGCTTAAACAGGGGAGAATGGCAGCCCCAGCATTTT. The chain carries TRBV7-7 and TRBJ1-5; 7 bases fit TRBD1. This CDR3 has 15 residues. CDR1 and CDR2 from the germline V gene are SSHAT and FNYEAQ (reference sequence).

This clone was seen only a few times. The CDR3 DNA reads TGTGCCAGCAGCCAAGGGTTTGCCGGGACAGGGGGTTTCAATCAGCCCCAGCATTTT. Translation gives CASSQGFAGTGGFNQPQHF. The chain links TRBV3-1 (or the pseudogene TRBV3-2) to TRBJ1-5; 11 bases are a match to TRBD1. Germline V lookup: CDR1 LGHDT, CDR2 YNNKEL (reference sequence). V shed 1 base and J 3 bases; nucleotides not matched to a gene: 11. The CDR3 consists of 19 residues.

The chain carries TRBV6-1 and TRBJ2-7; D possibly corresponds to TRBD1 (6 bases). V was cut by 3 bases and J by 4 bases, with 19 bases left in between. Germline V gene data show CDR1 as MNHNS and CDR2 as SASEGT. The length of the CDR3 is 16 residues. Written as DNA, the CDR3 is TGTGCCAGCAGTGACGGCAGGGGCCAAGGGCCTTACGAGCAGTACTTC. Its protein product is CASSDGRGQGPYEQYF.

The chain has TRBV19 and TRBJ2-3, with 10 bases fitting TRBD2. V gave up 8 bases and J gave up 2 bases; unmatched junction bases: 4. CDR3 size: 14 residues. In germline, CDR1 is LNHDA, CDR2 SQIVND (reference sequence). CDR3 amino acids: CASRTSGNTDTQYF. CDR3 DNA sequence: TGTGCCAGTCGGACTAGCGGAAACACAGATACGCAGTATTTT.